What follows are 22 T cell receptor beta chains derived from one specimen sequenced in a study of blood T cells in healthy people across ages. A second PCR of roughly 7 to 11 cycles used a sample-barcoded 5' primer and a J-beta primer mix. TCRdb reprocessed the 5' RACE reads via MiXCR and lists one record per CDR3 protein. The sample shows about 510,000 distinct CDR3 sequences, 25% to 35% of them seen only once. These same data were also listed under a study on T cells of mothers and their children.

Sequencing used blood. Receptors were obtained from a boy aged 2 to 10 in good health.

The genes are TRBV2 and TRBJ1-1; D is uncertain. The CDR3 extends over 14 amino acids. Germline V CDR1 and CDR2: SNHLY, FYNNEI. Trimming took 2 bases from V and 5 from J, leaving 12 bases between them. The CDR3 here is CASSELKRKTEAFF. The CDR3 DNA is TGTGCCAGCAGTGAACTAAAGAGGAAGACTGAAGCTTTCTTT.

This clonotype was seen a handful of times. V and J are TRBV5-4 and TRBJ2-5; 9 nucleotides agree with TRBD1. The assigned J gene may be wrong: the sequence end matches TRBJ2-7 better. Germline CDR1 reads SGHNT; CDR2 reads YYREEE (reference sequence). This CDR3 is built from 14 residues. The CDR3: CASTPGQGVYEQYF. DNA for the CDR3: TGTGCCAGCACGCCGGGACAGGGCGTCTACGAGCAGTACTTC.

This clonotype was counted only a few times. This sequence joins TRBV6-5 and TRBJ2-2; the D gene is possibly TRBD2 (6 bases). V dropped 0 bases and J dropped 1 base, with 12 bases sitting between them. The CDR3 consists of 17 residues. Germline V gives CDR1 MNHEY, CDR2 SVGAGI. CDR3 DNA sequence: TGTGCCAGCAGTTACTCGACGGACTATCTGAACACCGGGGAGCTGTTTTTT. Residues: CASSYSTDYLNTGELFF.

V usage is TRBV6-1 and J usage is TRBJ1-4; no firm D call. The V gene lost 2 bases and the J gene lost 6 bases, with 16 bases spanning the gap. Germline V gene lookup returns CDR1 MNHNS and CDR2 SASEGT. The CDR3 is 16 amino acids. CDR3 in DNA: TGTGCCAGCAGTGAAATTTACACGGTTTCGGATGAAAAACTGTTTTTT. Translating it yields CASSEIYTVSDEKLFF.

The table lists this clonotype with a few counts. CDR3 coding DNA: TGTGCCAGCACAGGGGACAAGATAGAGAATTCACCCCTCCACTTT. Protein sequence: CASTGDKIENSPLHF. The chain recombines TRBV2 with TRBJ1-6, with D possibly TRBD1 on 6 matching bases. Trimming removed 7 bases at V and 7 bases at J, with 17 bases between. CDR1 and CDR2 (germline): SNHLY, FYNNEI. The CDR3 spans 15 residues.

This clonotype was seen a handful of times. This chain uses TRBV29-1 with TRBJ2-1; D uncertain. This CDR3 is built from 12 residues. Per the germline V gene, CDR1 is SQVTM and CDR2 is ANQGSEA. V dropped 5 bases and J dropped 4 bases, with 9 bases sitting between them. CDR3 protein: CSVTWGYNEQFF. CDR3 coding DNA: TGCAGCGTTACTTGGGGTTACAATGAGCAGTTCTTC.

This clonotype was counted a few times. In DNA, the CDR3 is TGTGCCAGCAGTTTAATCCCGGGAGACGCCTACGAGCAGTACTTC. As protein: CASSLIPGDAYEQYF. V and J are TRBV27 and TRBJ2-7; TRBD2 is a possible D gene (6 bases). From germline, CDR1 is MNHEY and CDR2 SMNVEV (reference sequence). Trimming took 2 bases from V and 2 from J, leaving 13 bases between them. The CDR3 is 15 amino acids.

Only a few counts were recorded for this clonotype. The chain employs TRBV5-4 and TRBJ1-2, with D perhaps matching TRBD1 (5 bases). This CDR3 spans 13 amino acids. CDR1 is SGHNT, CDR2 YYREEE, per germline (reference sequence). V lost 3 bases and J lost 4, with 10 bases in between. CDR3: CASSSGGIYGYTF. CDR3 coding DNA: TGTGCCAGCAGCTCTGGGGGAATCTATGGCTACACCTTC.

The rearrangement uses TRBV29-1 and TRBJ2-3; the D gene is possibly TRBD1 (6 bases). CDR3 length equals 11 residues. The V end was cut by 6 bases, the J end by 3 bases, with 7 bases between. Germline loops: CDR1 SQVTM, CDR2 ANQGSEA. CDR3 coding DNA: TGCAGCGTACAGGGTACAGATACGCAGTATTTT. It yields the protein CSVQGTDTQYF.

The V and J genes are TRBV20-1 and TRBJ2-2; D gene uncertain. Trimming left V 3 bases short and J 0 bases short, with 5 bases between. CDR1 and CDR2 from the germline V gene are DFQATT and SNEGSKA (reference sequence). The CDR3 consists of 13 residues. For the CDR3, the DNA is TGCAGTGCTAGGACCGCGAACACCGGGGAGCTGTTTTTT. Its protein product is CSARTANTGELFF.

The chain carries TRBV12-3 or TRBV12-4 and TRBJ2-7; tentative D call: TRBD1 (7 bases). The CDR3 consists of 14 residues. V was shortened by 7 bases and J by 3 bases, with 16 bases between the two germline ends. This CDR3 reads CASNPAGQRYEQYF. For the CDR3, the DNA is TGTGCCAGCAATCCCGCGGGACAGCGCTACGAGCAGTACTTC.

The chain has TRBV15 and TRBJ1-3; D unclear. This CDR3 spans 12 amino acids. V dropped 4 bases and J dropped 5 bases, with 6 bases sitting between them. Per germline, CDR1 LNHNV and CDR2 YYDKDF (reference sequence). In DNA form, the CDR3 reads TGTGCCACCAGCATAGGAAGAAACACCATATATTTT. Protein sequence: CATSIGRNTIYF.

The CDR3 DNA reads TGCGCCAGCAGTCACGGACATCCTAGCACAGATACGCAGTATTTT. Translated, it gives CASSHGHPSTDTQYF. The chain combines TRBV5-1 with TRBJ2-3; maybe TRBD1 (5 bases). Germline V lookup: CDR1 SGHRS, CDR2 YFSETQ. The V gene lost 5 bases and the J gene lost 0 bases, with 13 bases spanning the gap. The CDR3 is 15 residues long.

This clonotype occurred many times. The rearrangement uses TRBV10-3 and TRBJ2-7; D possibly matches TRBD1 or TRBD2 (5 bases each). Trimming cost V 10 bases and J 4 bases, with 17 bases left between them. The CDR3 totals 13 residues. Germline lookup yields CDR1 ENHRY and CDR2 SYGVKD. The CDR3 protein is CATRGGLLYEQYF. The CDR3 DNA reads TGTGCCACCCGGGGCGGCCTCTTGTACGAGCAGTACTTC.

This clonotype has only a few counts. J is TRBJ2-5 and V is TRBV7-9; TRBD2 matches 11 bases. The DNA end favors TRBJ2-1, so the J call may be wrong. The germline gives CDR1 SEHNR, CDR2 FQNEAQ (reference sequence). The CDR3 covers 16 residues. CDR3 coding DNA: TGTGCCAGCAGCCGGATGGCTAGCGGGAGGCTCAATGAGCAGTTCTTC. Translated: CASSRMASGRLNEQFF.

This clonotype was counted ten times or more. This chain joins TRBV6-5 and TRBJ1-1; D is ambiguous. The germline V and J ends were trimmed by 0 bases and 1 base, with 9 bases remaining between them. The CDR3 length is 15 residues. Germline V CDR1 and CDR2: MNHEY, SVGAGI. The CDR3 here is CASSYSATGNTEAFF. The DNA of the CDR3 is TGTGCCAGCAGTTACTCCGCGACGGGGAACACTGAAGCTTTCTTT.

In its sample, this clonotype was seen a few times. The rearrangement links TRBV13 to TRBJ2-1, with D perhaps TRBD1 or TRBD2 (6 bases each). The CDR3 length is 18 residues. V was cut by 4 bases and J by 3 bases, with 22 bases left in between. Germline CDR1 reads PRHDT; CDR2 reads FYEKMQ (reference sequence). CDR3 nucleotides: TGTGCCAGCAGCTCCCGTTACAAGGGGGGTTCAAGCTACAATGAGCAGTTCTTC. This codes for CASSSRYKGGSSYNEQFF.

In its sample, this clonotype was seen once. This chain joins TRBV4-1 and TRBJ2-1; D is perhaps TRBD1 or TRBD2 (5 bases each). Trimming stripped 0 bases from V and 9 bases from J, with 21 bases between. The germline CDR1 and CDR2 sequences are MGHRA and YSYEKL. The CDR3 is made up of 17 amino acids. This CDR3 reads CASSQDSEGLLGAEQFF. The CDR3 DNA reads TGCGCCAGCAGCCAAGATTCCGAGGGGTTGTTGGGCGCTGAGCAGTTCTTC.

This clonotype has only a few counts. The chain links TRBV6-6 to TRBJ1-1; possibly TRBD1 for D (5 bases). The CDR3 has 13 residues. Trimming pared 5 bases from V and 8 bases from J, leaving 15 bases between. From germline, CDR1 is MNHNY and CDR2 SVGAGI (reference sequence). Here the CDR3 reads CASSHHTGTEAFF. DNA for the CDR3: TGTGCCAGCAGTCACCACACAGGTACGGAAGCTTTCTTT.

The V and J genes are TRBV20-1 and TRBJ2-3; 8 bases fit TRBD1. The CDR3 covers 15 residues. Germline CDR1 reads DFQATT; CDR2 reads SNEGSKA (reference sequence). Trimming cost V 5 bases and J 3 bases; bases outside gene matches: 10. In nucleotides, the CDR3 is TGCAGTGCTCCTTTTCGGACAGGGAGTACAGATACGCAGTATTTT. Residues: CSAPFRTGSTDTQYF.

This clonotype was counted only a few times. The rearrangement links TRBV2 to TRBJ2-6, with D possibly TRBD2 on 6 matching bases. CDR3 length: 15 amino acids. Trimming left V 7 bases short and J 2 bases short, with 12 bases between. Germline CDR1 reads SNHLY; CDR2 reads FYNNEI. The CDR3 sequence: CASNLGGAGANVLTF. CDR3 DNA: TGTGCCAGCAACTTGGGGGGTGCTGGGGCCAACGTCCTGACTTTC. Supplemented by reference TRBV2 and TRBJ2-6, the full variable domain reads EPEVTQTPSHQVTQMGQEVILRCVPISNHLYFYWYRQILGQKVEFLVSFYNNEISEKSEIFDDQFSVERPDGSNFTLKIRSTKLEDSAMYFCASNLGGAGANVLTFGAGSRLTVL.

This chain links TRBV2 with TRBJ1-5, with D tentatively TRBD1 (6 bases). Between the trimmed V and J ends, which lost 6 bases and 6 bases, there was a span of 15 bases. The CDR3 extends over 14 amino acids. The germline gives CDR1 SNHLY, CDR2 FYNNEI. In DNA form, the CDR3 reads TGTGCCAGCAGCGCTATCAGGGGAGGTCAGCCCCAGCATTTT. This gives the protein CASSAIRGGQPQHF.